This is a list of T cell receptor beta chains from one sample in a study of blood T cell repertoires in COVID-19. Sequencing used immunoSEQ multiplex PCR; TCRdb keeps in-frame clones, though not all of them. This sample carries 95,000 to 150,000 clones, over 80% of them seen once, and the ten largest clones take approximately 3.6%. The sample consisted of PBMCs or T cells enriched from blood (not recorded which). These receptors all stem from a woman between 25 and 40 years old who had recovered from COVID-19. Both conserved end residues are part of each CDR3. The order of the fields is CDR3 length, V gene, CDR3 protein.

CDR3 length: 15
V gene: TRBV11-3
CDR3 protein: CASSTRSGSGETQYF

CDR3 length: 14
V gene: TRBV29-1
CDR3 protein: CSVEDTGSGNTIYF

CDR3 length: 14
V gene: TRBV7-3
CDR3 protein: CASSPDRRSSGYTF

CDR3 length: 14
V gene: TRBV19
CDR3 protein: CASSISFSGNTIYF

CDR3 length: 15
V gene: TRBV6-5
CDR3 protein: CASGRRETITDTQYF

CDR3 length: 14
V gene: TRBV6-2/TRBV6-3
CDR3 protein: CASSPRQGPSEQYF

CDR3 length: 16
V gene: TRBV7-2
CDR3 protein: CASSLVATSGRNEQFF

CDR3 length: 17
V gene: TRBV19
CDR3 protein: CASRQGTSGAANEKLFF

CDR3 length: 16
V gene: TRBV6-2/TRBV6-3
CDR3 protein: CASSSLTGGTLNPQYF

CDR3 length: 13
V gene: TRBV21-1
CDR3 protein: CASSAKEGSPLHF

CDR3 length: 16
V gene: TRBV7-8
CDR3 protein: CASSPRGGANTGELFF

CDR3 length: 13
V gene: TRBV7-3
CDR3 protein: CASSAYPSYEQYF

CDR3 length: 16
V gene: TRBV11-2
CDR3 protein: CASSLRDGSPYSPLHF

CDR3 length: 16
V gene: TRBV4-3
CDR3 protein: CASSQRSGTPYQPQHF

CDR3 length: 15
V gene: TRBV6-2/TRBV6-3
CDR3 protein: CASSLTGGNTGELFF

CDR3 length: 15
V gene: TRBV28
CDR3 protein: CASTEPLGGKNIQYF

CDR3 length: 14
V gene: TRBV5-1
CDR3 protein: CASSLSTGLQPQHF